This TCR beta chain was observed in a study of cytomegalovirus exposure and HLA in healthy donors. Some clones are missing from TCRdb's copy, which holds only in-frame ones; the method was immunoSEQ multiplex PCR. This table has nearly 80,000 clones, roughly 93% appearing once. This CDR3 contains 15 residues. Germline CDR1 SGHRS, CDR2 YFSETQ. V gave up 4 bases and J gave up 5 bases, with 15 bases separating them. With respect to this clone: The target antigen is unknown.

Study results and limitations: Investigators reported 164 TCR beta chains as tied to cytomegalovirus. Specificity of three CMV-associated chains for CMV antigens was verified in vitro.

The receptor was derived from a woman aged 25-40 years in good health and CMV-seronegative. Specimen: PBMCs. The chain employs TRBV5-1 and TRBJ1-4; D is possibly TRBD1 (6 bases). CDR3 residues: CASSHGQNNNEKLFF. For the CDR3, the DNA is TGCGCCAGCAGCCACGGACAGAACAACAATGAAAAACTGTTTTTT.